The 15 T cell receptor beta chains presented below share a single source sample, sequenced in a study of blood T cell repertoires in COVID-19. Method: immunoSEQ multiplex PCR; TCRdb's copy keeps in-frame clones and lacks some. The sample holds approximately 290,000 clones, 80% to 95% seen once. The sample comprised PBMCs or T cells enriched from blood (not recorded which). Every receptor here comes from a young woman who had recovered from COVID-19.

V is TRBV18 and J is TRBJ1-6; 8 bases match TRBD1. The CDR3 extends over 14 amino acids. CDR1 is KGHSH, CDR2 LQKENI, per germline. The junction had 7 bases not matched to a gene; V was cut back by 5 bases and J by 10 bases. The CDR3 DNA follows: TGTGCCAGCTCAGAGCAGGGGGCCAGATCACCCCTCCACTTT. As protein: CASSEQGARSPLHF.

The chain employs TRBV2 and TRBJ1-1; D remains ambiguous. Between the trimmed V and J ends, which lost 4 bases and 5 bases, there was a span of 14 bases. This CDR3 is built from 14 residues. Germline V lookup: CDR1 SNHLY, CDR2 FYNNEI. The CDR3 reads CASSGVATGTEAFF. CDR3 DNA: TGTGCCAGCAGTGGGGTGGCGACCGGGACTGAAGCTTTCTTT.

The chain links TRBV27 to TRBJ1-2, with D possibly matching TRBD1 (5 bases). The length of the CDR3 is 13 residues. Germline values: CDR1 MNHEY, CDR2 SMNVEV (reference sequence). Trimming left V 4 bases short and J 4 bases short, with 10 bases between. CDR3 residues: CASSSLRGYGYTF. Here the CDR3 DNA reads TGTGCCAGCAGTTCCCTAAGGGGCTATGGCTACACCTTC.

This chain uses TRBV15 with TRBJ1-4, with D possibly matching TRBD1 (5 bases). V shed 0 bases and J shed 0 bases, with 11 bases lying between them. Germline assignment: CDR1 LNHNV and CDR2 YYDKDF (reference sequence). The CDR3 totals 17 residues. Here the CDR3 reads CATSRDLGTATNEKLFF. CDR3 sequence (DNA): TGTGCCACCAGCAGAGATCTAGGGACTGCAACTAATGAAAAACTGTTTTTT.

The chain is built from TRBV29-1 and TRBJ2-1; TRBD2 might be the D (6 bases). Trimming left V 4 bases short and J 0 bases short, with 10 bases between. Germline loops: CDR1 SQVTM, CDR2 ANQGSEA. This CDR3 has 14 amino acids. In DNA, the CDR3 is TGCAGCGTTGGGCTGGGACTCTCCTACAATGAGCAGTTCTTC. Translation gives CSVGLGLSYNEQFF.

The gene calls are TRBV6-5 and TRBJ1-5; possible D gene TRBD1, 6 bases. Trimming shortened V by 8 bases and J by 7 bases, and 12 bases separated the two germline ends. Germline CDR1 is MNHEY and CDR2 is SVGAGI. The CDR3 is 12 amino acids. CDR3 loop: CASWGGGQPQHF. The DNA of the CDR3 is TGTGCCAGCTGGGGAGGGGGGCAGCCCCAGCATTTT.

The chain is built from TRBV9 and TRBJ1-1, with D perhaps TRBD1 (5 bases). Trimming pared 0 bases from V and 3 bases from J, leaving 15 bases between. The CDR3 consists of 16 residues. Germline-derived CDR1 and CDR2 are SGDLS and YYNGEE. The CDR3 sequence: CASSVAGGGFDTEAFF. As DNA, the CDR3 is TGTGCCAGCAGCGTAGCGGGTGGGGGGTTTGACACTGAAGCTTTCTTT. Variable domain in full (rest from reference TRBV9 and TRBJ1-1): DSGVTQTPKHLITATGQRVTLRCSPRSGDLSVYWYQQSLDQGLQFLIQYYNGEERAKGNILERFSAQQFPDLHSELNLSSLELGDSALYFCASSVAGGGFDTEAFFGQGTRLTVV.

The chain employs TRBV12-3 or TRBV12-4 and TRBJ1-1; D not resolved. CDR3 length equals 12 residues. V lost 3 bases, J lost 13 bases, and 15 bases lay in between. The CDR3 nucleotides read TGTGCCAGCAGTTTGTCCCCTCACTCGGGTTTCTTT. As protein: CASSLSPHSGFF.

The chain couples TRBV15 to TRBJ2-7, with TRBD2 matching 7 bases. Trimming removed 5 bases from V and 4 bases from J; junction bases left unmatched: 8. CDR3 length: 14 amino acids. Germline lookup yields CDR1 LNHNV and CDR2 YYDKDF (reference sequence). The CDR3 region has the DNA TGTGCCACCAGCGGGGCGGGGGTTCTTTACGAGCAGTACTTC. Translated, it gives CATSGAGVLYEQYF. Based on the CDR3 plus reference TRBV15 and TRBJ2-7, the full variable domain is DAMVIQNPRYQVTQFGKPVTLSCSQTLNHNVMYWYQQKSSQAPKLLFHYYDKDFNNEADTPDNFQSRRPNTSFCFLDIRSPGLGDTAMYLCATSGAGVLYEQYFGPGTRLTVT.

Details on this clone: Distinct nucleotide sequences in the sample also encode this CDR3. This chain joins TRBV24-1 and TRBJ2-7; a possible D gene is TRBD1 (6 bases). The CDR3 loop spans 14 amino acids. In germline, CDR1 is KGHDR, CDR2 SFDVKD. V was trimmed by 4 bases and J by 1 base, leaving 10 bases between them. CDR3 DNA: TGTGCCACCAGTGACCCGGGACAATCCTACGAGCAGTACTTC. Translated, it gives CATSDPGQSYEQYF.

This clone was found once. The CDR3 protein is CASSSPGQGVYEQYF. The CDR3 DNA reads as TGTGCCAGCAGCTCACCGGGACAGGGGGTATACGAGCAGTACTTC. The chain combines TRBV7-6 with TRBJ2-7, with 11 bases lining up with TRBD1. Losses at the gene ends were 4 bases for V and 4 bases for J; bases not matched to a gene: 6. CDR1 and CDR2 (germline): SGHVS, FNYEAQ. The CDR3 is 15 amino acids.

The V call is TRBV29-1, the J call TRBJ2-1, with a weak D call TRBD2 (5 bases). CDR3 length: 15 amino acids. CDR1 and CDR2 from the germline V gene are SQVTM and ANQGSEA. Deletions cut 4 bases from V and 0 bases from J, with 13 bases between. CDR3 DNA: TGCAGCGTTGTGAGGGCGGAGAGCTCCTACAATGAGCAGTTCTTC. Encoded protein: CSVVRAESSYNEQFF.

The V and J genes are TRBV2 and TRBJ1-1, with D tentatively TRBD1 (6 bases). Trimming stripped 5 bases from V and 11 bases from J, with 15 bases between. The V gene's germline CDR1 is SNHLY and CDR2 FYNNEI. This CDR3 has 12 amino acids. The CDR3 coding sequence is TGTGCCAGCAGTACAGGGTTCTCGGACGCTTTCTTT. This gives the protein CASSTGFSDAFF.

This sequence joins TRBV7-3 and TRBJ2-3; perhaps TRBD1 as D (6 bases). The CDR3 is 16 amino acids. Per the germline V gene, CDR1 is SGHTA and CDR2 is FQGTGA. V shed 0 bases and J shed 6 bases, with 16 bases lying between them. CDR3 amino acids: CASSLTRTALGDTQYF. The CDR3, as DNA: TGTGCCAGCAGCTTAACGAGGACAGCACTCGGGGATACGCAGTATTTT.

Of note for this clone: Distinct nucleotide sequences in the sample also encode this CDR3. The V and J genes are TRBV19 and TRBJ2-5, with TRBD1 as a possible D gene (6 bases). The CDR3 covers 14 residues. Germline V lookup: CDR1 LNHDA, CDR2 SQIVND (reference sequence). Trimming removed 1 base at V and 2 bases at J, with 8 bases between. CDR3 loop: CASSIGTGQETQYF. The DNA of the CDR3 is TGTGCCAGTAGTATAGGAACAGGGCAAGAGACCCAGTACTTC.